The entry below gives a single T cell receptor beta chain sequence along with its context. Its specificity is unknown. The CDR3 covers 14 residues. CDR1 is LNHDA, CDR2 SQIVND, per germline (reference sequence). The V end lost 5 bases, the J end lost 3 bases, and 14 bases lay between the germline ends. The sample originates from a study of T cell responses to AZD1222 COVID-19 vaccine. Study context: Pooling of second doses given at about 4 or about 12 weeks was done. Study-wide results and caveats: Repertoires were collected only later (after the peak T cell response had occurred). Clonal diversity was possibly underestimated; the donors were predominantly white British and more often female. Nearly half of unique spike-specific TCRs reportedly avoided B.1.351 and B.1.1.7 mutated regions.

Profiled with immunoSEQ multiplex PCR; TCRdb holds only in-frame clones, not every one. This sample yields some 150,000 clones, of which just over 85% are seen a single time; around 3% belongs to the top ten. This clonotype was obtained from an adult in good health. This chain links TRBV19 with TRBJ2-7; D may be TRBD2 (6 bases). Specimen: peripheral blood, collected on day 0 of AZD1222 vaccination. Here the CDR3 reads CASSRGLPSYEQYF. CDR3 in DNA: TGTGCCAGTAGTCGGGGACTGCCTAGCTACGAGCAGTACTTC.